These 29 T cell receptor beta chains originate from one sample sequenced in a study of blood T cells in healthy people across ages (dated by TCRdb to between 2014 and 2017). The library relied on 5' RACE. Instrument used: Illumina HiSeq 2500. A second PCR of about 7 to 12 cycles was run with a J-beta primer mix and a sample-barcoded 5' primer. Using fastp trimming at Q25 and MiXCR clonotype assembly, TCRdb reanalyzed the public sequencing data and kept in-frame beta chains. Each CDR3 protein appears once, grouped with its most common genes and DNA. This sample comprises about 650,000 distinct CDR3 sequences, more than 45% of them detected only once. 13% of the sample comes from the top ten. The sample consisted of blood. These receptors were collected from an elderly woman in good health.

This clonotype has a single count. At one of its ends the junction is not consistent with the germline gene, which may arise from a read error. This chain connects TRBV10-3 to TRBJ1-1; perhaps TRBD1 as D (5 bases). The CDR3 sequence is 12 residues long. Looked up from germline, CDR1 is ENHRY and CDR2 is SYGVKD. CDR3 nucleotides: TGTGGCATCAGTGAGGAGGGGCGCTCGGCTTTCTTT. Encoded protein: CGISEEGRSAFF.

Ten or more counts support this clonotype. CDR3 sequence: CASSELGFGSTDTQYF. DNA of the CDR3: TGTGCCAGCAGTGAATTAGGGTTTGGCTCCACAGATACGCAGTATTTT. The chain joins TRBV2 to TRBJ2-3; D gene uncertain. The CDR3 runs to 16 residues. Trimming removed 2 bases at V and 2 bases at J, with 14 bases between. Germline assignment: CDR1 SNHLY and CDR2 FYNNEI.

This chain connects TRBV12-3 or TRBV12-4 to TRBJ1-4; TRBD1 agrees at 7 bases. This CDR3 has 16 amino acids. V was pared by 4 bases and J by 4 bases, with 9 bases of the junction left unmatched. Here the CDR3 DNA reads TGTGCCAGCAGTTGGGGACAGTCTCTCGGTAATGAAAAACTGTTTTTT. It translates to CASSWGQSLGNEKLFF.

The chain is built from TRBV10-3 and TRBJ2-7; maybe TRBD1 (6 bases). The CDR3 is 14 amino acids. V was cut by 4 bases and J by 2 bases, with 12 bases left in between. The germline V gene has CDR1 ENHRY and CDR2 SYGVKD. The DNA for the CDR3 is TGTGCCATCAGTGTTGGCACAGGGCCCTACGAGCAGTACTTC. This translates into CAISVGTGPYEQYF.

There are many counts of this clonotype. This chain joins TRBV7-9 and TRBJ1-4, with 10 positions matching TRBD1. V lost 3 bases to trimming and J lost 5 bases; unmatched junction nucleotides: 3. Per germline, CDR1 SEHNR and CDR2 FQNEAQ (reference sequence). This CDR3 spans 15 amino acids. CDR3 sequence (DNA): TGTGCCAGCAGCTTTGCGGGACAGGGGAATGAAAAACTGTTTTTT. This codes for CASSFAGQGNEKLFF.

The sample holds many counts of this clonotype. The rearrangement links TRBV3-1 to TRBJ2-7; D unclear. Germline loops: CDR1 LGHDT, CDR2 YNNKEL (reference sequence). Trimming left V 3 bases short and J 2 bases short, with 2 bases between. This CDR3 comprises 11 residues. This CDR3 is CASSHTYEQYF. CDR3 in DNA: TGTGCCAGCAGCCACACCTACGAGCAGTACTTC.

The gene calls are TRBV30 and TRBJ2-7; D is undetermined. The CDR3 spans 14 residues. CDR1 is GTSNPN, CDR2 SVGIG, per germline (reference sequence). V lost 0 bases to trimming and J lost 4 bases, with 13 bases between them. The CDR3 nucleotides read TGTGCCTGGAGTGTACGGATAGACGGTTACGAGCAGTACTTC. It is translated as CAWSVRIDGYEQYF.

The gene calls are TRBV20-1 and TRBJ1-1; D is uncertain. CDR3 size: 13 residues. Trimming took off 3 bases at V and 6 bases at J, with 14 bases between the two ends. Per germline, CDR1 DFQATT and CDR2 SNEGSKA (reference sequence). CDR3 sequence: CSASRTLLAEAFF. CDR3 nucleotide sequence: TGCAGTGCTAGTAGGACTCTGCTCGCTGAAGCTTTCTTT.

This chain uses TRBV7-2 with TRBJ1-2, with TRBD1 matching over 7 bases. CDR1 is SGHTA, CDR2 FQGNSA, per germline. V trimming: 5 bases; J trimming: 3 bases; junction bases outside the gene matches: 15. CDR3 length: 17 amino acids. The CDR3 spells CASSTRSPPQGDYGYTF. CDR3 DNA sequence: TGTGCCAGCAGCACCCGATCACCCCCTCAGGGGGACTATGGCTACACCTTC.

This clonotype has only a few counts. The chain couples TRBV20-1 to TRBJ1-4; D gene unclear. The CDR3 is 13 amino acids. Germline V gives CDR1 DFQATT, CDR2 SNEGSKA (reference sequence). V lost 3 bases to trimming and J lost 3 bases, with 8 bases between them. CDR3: CSARARPNEKLFF. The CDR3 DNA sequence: TGCAGTGCTAGGGCCCGGCCTAATGAAAAACTGTTTTTT.

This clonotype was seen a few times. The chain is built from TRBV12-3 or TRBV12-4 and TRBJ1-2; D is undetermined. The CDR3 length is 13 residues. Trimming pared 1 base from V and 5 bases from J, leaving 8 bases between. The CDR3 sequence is CASSLVLSYGYTF. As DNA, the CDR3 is TGTGCCAGCAGTTTAGTGCTGTCGTATGGCTACACCTTC.

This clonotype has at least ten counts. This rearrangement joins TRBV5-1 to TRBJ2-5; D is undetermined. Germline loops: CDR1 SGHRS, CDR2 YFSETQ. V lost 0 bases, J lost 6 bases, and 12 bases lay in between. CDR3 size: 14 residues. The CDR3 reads CASSLVMSAKTQYF. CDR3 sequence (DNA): TGCGCCAGCAGCTTGGTCATGAGCGCGAAGACCCAGTACTTC. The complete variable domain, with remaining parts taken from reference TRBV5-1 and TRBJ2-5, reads KAGVTQTPRYLIKTRGQQVTLSCSPISGHRSVSWYQQTPGQGLQFLFEYFSETQRNKGNFPGRFSGRQFSNSRSEMNVSTLELGDSALYLCASSLVMSAKTQYFGPGTRLLVL.

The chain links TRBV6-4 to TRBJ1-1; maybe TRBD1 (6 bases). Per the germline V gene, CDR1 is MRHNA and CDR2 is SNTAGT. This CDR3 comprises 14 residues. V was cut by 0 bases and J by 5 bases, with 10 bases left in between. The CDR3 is CASSDSSRGTEAFF. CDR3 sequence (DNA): TGTGCCAGCAGTGACTCGAGCAGGGGAACTGAAGCTTTCTTT.

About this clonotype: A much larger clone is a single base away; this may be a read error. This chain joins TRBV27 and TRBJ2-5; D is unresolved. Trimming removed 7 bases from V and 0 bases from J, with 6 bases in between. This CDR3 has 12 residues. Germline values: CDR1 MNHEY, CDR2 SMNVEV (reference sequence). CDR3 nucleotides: TGTGCCAGCAATACGTACCAAGAGACCCAGTACTTC. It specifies CASNTYQETQYF.

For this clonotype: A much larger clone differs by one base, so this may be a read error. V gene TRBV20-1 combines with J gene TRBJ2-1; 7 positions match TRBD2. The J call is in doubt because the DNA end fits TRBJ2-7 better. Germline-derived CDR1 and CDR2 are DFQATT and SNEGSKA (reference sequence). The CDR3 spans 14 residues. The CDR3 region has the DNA TGCAGTGCCGCCCAGCTGCGGGAGAGGAATGAGCAGTACTTC. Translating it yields CSAAQLRERNEQYF.

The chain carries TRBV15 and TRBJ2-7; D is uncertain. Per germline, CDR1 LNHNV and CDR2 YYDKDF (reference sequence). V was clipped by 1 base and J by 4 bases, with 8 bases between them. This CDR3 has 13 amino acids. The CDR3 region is CATSRGLEYEQYF. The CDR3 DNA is TGTGCCACCAGCAGAGGATTGGAGTACGAGCAGTACTTC.

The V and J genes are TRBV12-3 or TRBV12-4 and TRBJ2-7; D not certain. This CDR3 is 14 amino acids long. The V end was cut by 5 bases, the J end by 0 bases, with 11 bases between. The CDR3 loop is CASSHQYFSYEQYF. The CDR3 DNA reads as TGTGCCAGCAGTCATCAGTACTTCTCCTACGAGCAGTACTTC.

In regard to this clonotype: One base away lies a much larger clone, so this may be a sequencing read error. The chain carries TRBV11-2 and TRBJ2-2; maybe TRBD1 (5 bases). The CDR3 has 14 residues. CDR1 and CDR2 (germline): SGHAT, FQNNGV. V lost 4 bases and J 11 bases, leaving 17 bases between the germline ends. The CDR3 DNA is TGTGCCAGCAGCTCAGAAAGGACACCAGAAGAGCTGTTTTTT. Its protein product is CASSSERTPEELFF.

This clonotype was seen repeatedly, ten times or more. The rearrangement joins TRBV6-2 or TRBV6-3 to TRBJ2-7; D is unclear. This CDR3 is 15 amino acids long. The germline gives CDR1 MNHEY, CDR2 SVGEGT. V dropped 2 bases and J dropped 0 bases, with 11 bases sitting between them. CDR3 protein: CASSYAPRSSYEQYF. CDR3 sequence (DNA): TGTGCCAGCAGTTACGCCCCGCGAAGCTCCTACGAGCAGTACTTC.

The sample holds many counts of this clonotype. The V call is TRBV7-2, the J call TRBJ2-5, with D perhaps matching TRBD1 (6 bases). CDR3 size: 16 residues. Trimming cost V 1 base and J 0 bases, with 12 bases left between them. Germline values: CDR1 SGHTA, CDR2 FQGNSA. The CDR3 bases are TGTGCCAGCAGCTTAGTCCGGGACACGTACCAAGAGACCCAGTACTTC. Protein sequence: CASSLVRDTYQETQYF.

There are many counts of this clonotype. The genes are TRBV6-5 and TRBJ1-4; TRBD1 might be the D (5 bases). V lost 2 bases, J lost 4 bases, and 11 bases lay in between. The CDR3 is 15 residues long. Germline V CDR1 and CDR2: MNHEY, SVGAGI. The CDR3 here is CASSYGFQGNEKLFF. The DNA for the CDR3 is TGTGCCAGCAGTTACGGGTTTCAGGGTAATGAAAAACTGTTTTTT.

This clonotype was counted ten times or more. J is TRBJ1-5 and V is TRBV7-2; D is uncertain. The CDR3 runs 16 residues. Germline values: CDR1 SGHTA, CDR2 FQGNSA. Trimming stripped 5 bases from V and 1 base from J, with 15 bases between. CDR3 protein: CASSLEGWLSNQPQHF. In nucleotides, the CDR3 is TGTGCCAGCAGCCTTGAAGGATGGCTAAGCAATCAGCCCCAGCATTTT.

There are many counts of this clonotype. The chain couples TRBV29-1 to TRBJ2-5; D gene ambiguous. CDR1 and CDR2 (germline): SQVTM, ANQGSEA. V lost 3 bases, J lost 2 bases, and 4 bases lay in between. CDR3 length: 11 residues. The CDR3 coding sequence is TGCAGCGTTGACTATCAAGAGACCCAGTACTTC. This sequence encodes CSVDYQETQYF.

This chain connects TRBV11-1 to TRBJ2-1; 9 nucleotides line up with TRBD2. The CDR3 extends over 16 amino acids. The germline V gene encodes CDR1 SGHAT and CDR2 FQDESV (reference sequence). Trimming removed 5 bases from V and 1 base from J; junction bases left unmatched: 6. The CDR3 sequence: CASSGSGGPSYNEQFF. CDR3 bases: TGTGCCAGCAGCGGCAGCGGGGGGCCGTCCTACAATGAGCAGTTCTTC.

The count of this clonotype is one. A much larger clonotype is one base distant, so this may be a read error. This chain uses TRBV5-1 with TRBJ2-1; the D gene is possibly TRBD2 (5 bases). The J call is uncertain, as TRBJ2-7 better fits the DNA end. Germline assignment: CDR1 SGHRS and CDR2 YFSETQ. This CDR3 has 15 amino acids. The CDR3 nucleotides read TGCGCCAGCAGCTTAGGGAGTCCCACCTACAATGAGCAGTACTTC. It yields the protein CASSLGSPTYNEQYF.

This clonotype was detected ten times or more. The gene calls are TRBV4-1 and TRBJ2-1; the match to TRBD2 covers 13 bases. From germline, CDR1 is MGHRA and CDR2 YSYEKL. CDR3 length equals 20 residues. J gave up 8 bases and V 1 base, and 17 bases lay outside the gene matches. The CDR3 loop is CASSQVPGLAGSRSVYEQFF. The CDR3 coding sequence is TGCGCCAGCAGCCAAGTTCCGGGACTAGCGGGGAGCAGGAGTGTCTATGAGCAGTTCTTC.

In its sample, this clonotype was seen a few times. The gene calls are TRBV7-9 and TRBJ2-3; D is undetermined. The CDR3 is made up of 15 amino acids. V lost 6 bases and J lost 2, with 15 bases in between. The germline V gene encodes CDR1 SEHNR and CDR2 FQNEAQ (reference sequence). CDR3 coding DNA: TGTGCCAGCAGAAGCCTATCCCGCTTCACAGATACGCAGTATTTT. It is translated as CASRSLSRFTDTQYF.

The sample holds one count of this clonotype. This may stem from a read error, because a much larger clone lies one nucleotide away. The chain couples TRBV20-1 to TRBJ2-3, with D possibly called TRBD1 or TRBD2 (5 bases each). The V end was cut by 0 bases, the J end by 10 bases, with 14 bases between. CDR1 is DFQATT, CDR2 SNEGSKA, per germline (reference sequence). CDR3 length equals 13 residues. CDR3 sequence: CSARDLGEHAQYF. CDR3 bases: TGCAGTGCTAGAGACCTGGGGGAGCATGCGCAGTATTTT.

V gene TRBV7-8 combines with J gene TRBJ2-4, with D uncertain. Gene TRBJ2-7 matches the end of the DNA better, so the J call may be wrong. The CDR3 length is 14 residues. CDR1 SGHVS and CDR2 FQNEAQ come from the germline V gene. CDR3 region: CASSWPNRPYEQYF. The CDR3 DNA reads TGTGCCAGCAGTTGGCCGAATCGCCCCTACGAGCAGTACTTC.